This TCR beta chain was obtained from a study of shared clonotypes between healthy human individuals. Across the study: Three plates were used per donor for CD4 naive, three for CD4 memory, two for CD8 naive and one for CD8 memory. Study observations and caveats: Across a handful of donors, naive CD4 shared roughly 5.2%, naive CD8 more than 3%, memory CD4 about 2.5%, memory CD8 about 0.38%.

In the naive CD8 group, cells lacked CD45RO and were positively selected for CCR7, so terminally differentiated effector memory CD45RA+ cells were left out. Profiling relied on immunoSEQ multiplex PCR, and the TCRdb table lists in-frame clones only, not all of them. This repertoire shows around 600,000 clones, 95% found once; its top ten account for approximately 0.12%. Points on this clone: Its antigen is still unknown.

Sequenced sample: naive CD8+ T cells sorted from blood. The receptor was derived from a woman aged 25-40 years in good health.

The CDR3 DNA reads TGTGCCAGCAGTGAAATAGGAAGCACTGAAGCTTTCTTT. Protein sequence: CASSEIGSTEAFF. The chain carries TRBV2 and TRBJ1-1, with D hard to call. V was trimmed by 2 bases and J by 4 bases, leaving 8 bases between them. The CDR3 has 13 amino acids. Germline V lookup: CDR1 SNHLY, CDR2 FYNNEI.